The clone carrying this T cell receptor beta chain was seen a single time. The data derive from a study of blood T cell repertoires in COVID-19. Overall study: Italy, Spain and the United States were the sources of the convalescent and acute COVID-19 samples. T cells, B-cell-depleted T cells, or PBMCs provided the cDNA or gDNA that served as material.

The CDR3 has 12 residues. V lost 5 bases, J lost 6 bases, and 10 bases lay in between. Germline CDR1 and CDR2: MNHEY and SVGAGI. Under the authors' procedure: Reference gene primer amplification gave nucleated cell count estimates. The data were produced by immunoSEQ multiplex PCR, yet TCRdb's version contains in-frame clones alone and is incomplete. That table gives V, J and clone size, and the DNA gave D and trimming. The table records fewer than 130,000 clones, 76% of them present only once. Sequencing input: peripheral blood. J is TRBJ1-1 and V is TRBV6-5, with D maybe TRBD1 (5 bases). The clonotype originates from a woman older than 75 with acute or convalescent COVID-19. The CDR3 nucleotides are TGTGCCAGCAGTCTAGGAGGGGCTGAAGCTTTCTTT. Protein: CASSLGGAEAFF.